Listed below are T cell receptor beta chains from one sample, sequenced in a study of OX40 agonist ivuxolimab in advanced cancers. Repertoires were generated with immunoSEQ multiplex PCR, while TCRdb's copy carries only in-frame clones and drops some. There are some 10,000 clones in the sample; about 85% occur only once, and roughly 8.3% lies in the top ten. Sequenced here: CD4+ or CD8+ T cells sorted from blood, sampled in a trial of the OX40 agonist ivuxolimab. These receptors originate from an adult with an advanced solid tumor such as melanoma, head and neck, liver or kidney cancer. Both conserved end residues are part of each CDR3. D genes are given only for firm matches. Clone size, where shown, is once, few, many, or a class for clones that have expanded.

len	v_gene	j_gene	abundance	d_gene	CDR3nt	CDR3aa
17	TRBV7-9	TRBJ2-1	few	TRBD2	TGTGCCAGCTCATCCACCGACGGACTAGCGGGGGTAGAGGGGCAGTTCTTC	CASSSTDGLAGVEGQFF
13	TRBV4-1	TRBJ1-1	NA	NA	TGCGCCAGCAGCCTTGGGGCTGGGGCTGAAGCTTTCTTT	CASSLGAGAEAFF
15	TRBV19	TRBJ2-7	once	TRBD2	TGTGCCAGTAGTAGTAGCGGGGGGCCTACGTACGAGCAGTACTTC	CASSSSGGPTYEQYF
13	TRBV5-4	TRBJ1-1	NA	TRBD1	TGTGCCAGCAGCAGGACAGGGTACGCTGAAGCTTTCTTT	CASSRTGYAEAFF
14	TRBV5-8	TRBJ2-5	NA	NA	TGTGCCAGCAGCTTGGCCAACAGCCAAGAGACCCAGTACTTC	CASSLANSQETQYF
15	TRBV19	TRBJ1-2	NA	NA	TGTGCCAGTAGTATTGAGGTCCGGGGGTCAAGTGGCTACACCTTC	CASSIEVRGSSGYTF
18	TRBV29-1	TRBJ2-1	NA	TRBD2	TGCAGCGTCCTCCTTGGGCTAGCGGGGGGTAGCACCTACAATGAGCAGTTCTTC	CSVLLGLAGGSTYNEQFF
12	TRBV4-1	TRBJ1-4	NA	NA	TGCGCCAGCAGCCGCAGGCAAGAAAAACTGTTTTTT	CASSRRQEKLFF
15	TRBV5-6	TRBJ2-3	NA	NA	TGTGCCAGCAGCTTGAGCAGGGAAGGCTTAGATACGCAGTATTTT	CASSLSREGLDTQYF
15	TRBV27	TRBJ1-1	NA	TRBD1	TGTGCCAGCAGCACGGGGACAGGGGGCCACACTGAAGCTTTCTTT	CASSTGTGGHTEAFF
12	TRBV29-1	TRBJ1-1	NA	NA	TGCAGCGTTGATTCGGGAGCCTATGAAGCTTTCTTT	CSVDSGAYEAFF
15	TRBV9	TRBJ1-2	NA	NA	TGTGCCAGCAGCCCCATAAAGGACAGCGGATATGGCTACACCTTC	CASSPIKDSGYGYTF
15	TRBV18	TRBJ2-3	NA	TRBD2	TGTGCCAGCTCATCTAGCGGGGCTAGCACAGATACGCAGTATTTT	CASSSSGASTDTQYF
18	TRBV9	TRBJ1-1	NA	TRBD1	TGTGCCAGCAGCGCCAACCCAGGGGGCGAACGTAGGAACACTGAAGCTTTCTTT	CASSANPGGERRNTEAFF
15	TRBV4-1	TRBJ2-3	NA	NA	TGCGCCAGCAGCCAAGTCTCGGGGAGCACAGATACGCAGTATTTT	CASSQVSGSTDTQYF
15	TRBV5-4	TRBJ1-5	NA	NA	TGTGCCAGCAGCTCCACCCCGGGCCCCAATCAGCCCCAGCATTTT	CASSSTPGPNQPQHF
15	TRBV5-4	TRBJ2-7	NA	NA	TGTGCCAGCAGCTCCCACCGGGACTTTACCTACGAGCAGTACTTC	CASSSHRDFTYEQYF
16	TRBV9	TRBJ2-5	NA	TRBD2	TGTGCCAGCAGCCCTAGCGGGGGGTCGATGAAAGAGACCCAGTACTTC	CASSPSGGSMKETQYF
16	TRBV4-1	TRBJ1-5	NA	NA	TGCGCCAGCAGCCAAGGGGCACACTATAGCAATCAGCCCCAGCATTTT	CASSQGAHYSNQPQHF
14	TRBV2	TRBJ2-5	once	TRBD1	TGTGCCAGCAGCGACGAGGACAGGTGGGGGACCCAGTACTTC	CASSDEDRWGTQYF
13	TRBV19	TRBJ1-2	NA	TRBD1	TGTGCCAGTAGTACCGGGACAGTTGGTGGCTACACCTTC	CASSTGTVGGYTF
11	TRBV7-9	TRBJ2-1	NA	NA	TGTGCCAGCAGCGTGAATAATGAGCAGTTCTTC	CASSVNNEQFF
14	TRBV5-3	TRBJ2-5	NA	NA	TGTGCCAGCAGCTTGGAGCCAGCCCAAGAGACCCAGTACTTC	CASSLEPAQETQYF
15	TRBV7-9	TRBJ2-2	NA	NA	TGTGCCAGCAGCTTAGTCAGGGGGGACACCGGGGAGCTGTTTTTT	CASSLVRGDTGELFF
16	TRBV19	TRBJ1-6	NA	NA	TGTGCCAGTAGACGTCCAGGGGACATAGATAATTCACCCCTCCACTTT	CASRRPGDIDNSPLHF
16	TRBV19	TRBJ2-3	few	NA	TGTGCCAGTAGTATTGGGGTCTACCCCCTCACAGATACGCAGTATTTT	CASSIGVYPLTDTQYF
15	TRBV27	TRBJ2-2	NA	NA	TGTGCCAGCAGGGGACTGATGCTGAACACCGGGGAGCTGTTTTTT	CASRGLMLNTGELFF
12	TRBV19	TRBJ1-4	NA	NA	TGTGCCAGTACGGGATCTAATGAAAAACTGTTTTTT	CASTGSNEKLFF
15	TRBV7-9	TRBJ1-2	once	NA	TGTGCCAGCAGCTTAGTCGGCAGCCAGAACTATGGCTACACCTTC	CASSLVGSQNYGYTF
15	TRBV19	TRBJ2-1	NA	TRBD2	TGTGCCAGTAGTAGTTCGGCGGGGGAATACAATGAGCAGTTCTTC	CASSSSAGEYNEQFF
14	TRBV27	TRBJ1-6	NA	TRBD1	TGTGCCAGCAGTTATGGACAGGGGAATTCACCCCTCCACTTT	CASSYGQGNSPLHF
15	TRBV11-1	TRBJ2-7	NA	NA	TGTGCCAGCAGCTTAGGGAGGGGCCACTCCTACGAGCAGTACTTC	CASSLGRGHSYEQYF
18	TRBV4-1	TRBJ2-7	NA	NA	TGCGCCAGCAGCCAAGATGACGGGCTAGCGAGGAGCTCCTACGAGCAGTACTTC	CASSQDDGLARSSYEQYF
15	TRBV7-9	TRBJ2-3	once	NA	TGTGCCAGCAGCTTAGGGGGGGAATTCACAGATACGCAGTATTTT	CASSLGGEFTDTQYF
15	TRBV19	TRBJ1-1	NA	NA	TGTGCCAGTACCCCCCCCCACAGCTACAACACTGAAGCTTTCTTT	CASTPPHSYNTEAFF
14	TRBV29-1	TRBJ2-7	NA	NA	TGCAGCGTTGAAGAAGTCGGGGAAGAGAGCGAGCAGTACTTC	CSVEEVGEESEQYF
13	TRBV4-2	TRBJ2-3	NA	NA	TGTGCCAGCAGCCAAGATATAGAGGATACGCAGTATTTT	CASSQDIEDTQYF
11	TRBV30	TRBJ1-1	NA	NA	TGTGCCTGGAGTGTAGGGACGGAAGCTTTCTTT	CAWSVGTEAFF
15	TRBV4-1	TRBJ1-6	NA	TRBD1	TGCGCCAGCAGCCCCCTGGACAGGTATAATTCACCCCTCCACTTT	CASSPLDRYNSPLHF
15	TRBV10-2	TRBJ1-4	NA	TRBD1	TGCGCCAGCTCCAGGGGGAGGGGCCCTAATGAAAAACTGTTTTTT	CASSRGRGPNEKLFF
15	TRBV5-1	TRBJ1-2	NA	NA	TGCGCCAGCAGCTTGGATTCAGGGCCAGGCTATGGCTACACCTTC	CASSLDSGPGYGYTF
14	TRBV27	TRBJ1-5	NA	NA	TGTGCCAGCAGTTTTCAGGGGCCAAATCAGCCCCAGCATTTT	CASSFQGPNQPQHF
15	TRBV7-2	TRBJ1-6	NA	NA	TGTGCCAGCAGCTTAGAGGGTGTCTCGTATTCACCCCTCCACTTT	CASSLEGVSYSPLHF
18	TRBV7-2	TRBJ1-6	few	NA	TGTGCCAGCAGCTTAGGCTCCCGGGGGGCGTTAAATAATTCACCCCTCCACTTT	CASSLGSRGALNNSPLHF
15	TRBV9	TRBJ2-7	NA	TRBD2	TGTGCCAGCAGTCAGGGACTAGCGGAGTCCTACGAGCAGTACTTC	CASSQGLAESYEQYF
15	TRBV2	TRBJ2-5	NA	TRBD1	TGTGCCTCAATCCCGAGGGGGCGCGACCAAGAGACCCAGTACTTC	CASIPRGRDQETQYF
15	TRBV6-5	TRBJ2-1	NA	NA	TGTGCCAGCAGTGTCGTGGGGCCTACGTACAATGAGCAGTTCTTC	CASSVVGPTYNEQFF
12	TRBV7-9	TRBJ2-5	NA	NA	TGTGCTGTCTGGGGGCGTGGGGAGACCCAGTACTTC	CAVWGRGETQYF
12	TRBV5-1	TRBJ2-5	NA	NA	TGCGCCAGCAGGATAAACCAAGAGACCCAGTACTTC	CASRINQETQYF
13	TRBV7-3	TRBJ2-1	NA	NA	TGTGCCAGCAGCTTATATGAGAACAATGAGCAGTTCTTC	CASSLYENNEQFF
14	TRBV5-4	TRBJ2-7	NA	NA	TGTGCCAGCAGCTTCGGGCTAGACTCCTACGAGCAGTACTTC	CASSFGLDSYEQYF
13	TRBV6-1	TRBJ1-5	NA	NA	TGTGCCAGCAGTGCAGGGTTGGCTCAGCCCCAGCATTTT	CASSAGLAQPQHF
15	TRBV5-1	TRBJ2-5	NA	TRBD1	TGCGCCAGCAGCTTCCGGGACAGGATGAAAGAGACCCAGTACTTC	CASSFRDRMKETQYF
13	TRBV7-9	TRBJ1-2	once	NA	TGTGCCAGCAGCTTACCTTTGGGGTATGGCTACACCTTC	CASSLPLGYGYTF
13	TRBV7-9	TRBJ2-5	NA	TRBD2	TGTGCCAGCAGCCGTACTAGCGGGGAGACCCAGTACTTC	CASSRTSGETQYF
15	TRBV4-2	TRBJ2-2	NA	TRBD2	TGTGCCAGCAGCCAAGATTTAGCGGGGATCGGGGAGCTGTTTTTT	CASSQDLAGIGELFF
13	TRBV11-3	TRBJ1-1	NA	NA	TGTGCCAGCAGCAGGAAGGGACACACTGAAGCTTTCTTT	CASSRKGHTEAFF
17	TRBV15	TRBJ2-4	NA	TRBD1	TGTGCCACCAGCAGAACCACAGGGGGCGAAGCCAAAAACATTCAGTACTTC	CATSRTTGGEAKNIQYF
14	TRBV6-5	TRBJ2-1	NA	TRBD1	TGTGCCAGCAGGGAACAGGGGGCCCACAATGAGCAGTTCTTC	CASREQGAHNEQFF
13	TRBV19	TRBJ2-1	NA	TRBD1	TGTGCCAGTACCAAAAGGGGGCGTAATGAGCAGTTCTTC	CASTKRGRNEQFF